A selection of T cell receptor beta chains follows, all from one sample in a study of response to subunit inactivated influenza vaccine. TCRdb fed the RT-PCR reads into MiXCR, producing one record per CDR3 protein. The repertoire consists of hundreds of thousands of distinct CDR3 sequences, with approximately 21% occurring once and the leading ten covering 10%. Specimen: PBMCs from blood, collected approximately 20 months after vaccination. Receptor source: a man aged 50 to 69 who received an inactivated influenza vaccine. CDR3s include the opening cysteine and the closing phenylalanine or tryptophan. A D gene is named only where the DNA matches it firmly. Part of the rows lack a size; the others show once, few, many or a class for expanded clones.

D gene,J gene,V gene,clone size,CDR3 DNA,CDR3 protein
-,TRBJ1-1,TRBV12-3/TRBV12-4,many,-,CASSGPTVGPGNFF
-,TRBJ1-6,TRBV5-1,few,TGCGCCAGCAGATCCACCCGGGACGACGGGTCACCCCTCCACTTT,CASRSTRDDGSPLHF
-,TRBJ1-6,TRBV2,-,TGTGCCAGCAGGAAGACGGAGTGGGGGCTCCACTTT,CASRKTEWGLHF
-,TRBJ2-3,TRBV12-3/TRBV12-4,-,TGTGCCAGCAGTCTCCCCAAGTCCGTGGGCACAGATACGCAGTATTTT,CASSLPKSVGTDTQYF
-,TRBJ2-3,TRBV11-2,few,TGTGCCAGCAGCTTAGTGGGCAGGGGAAGGGATACGCAGTATTTT,CASSLVGRGRDTQYF
-,TRBJ1-1,TRBV9,many,TGTGCCAGCAGCGTAAGCCCGAACACTGAAGCTTTCTTT,CASSVSPNTEAFF
TRBD1,TRBJ2-2,TRBV18,-,TGTGCCAGCTCGCGTCGGACAGGGGACACCGGGGAGCTGTTTTTT,CASSRRTGDTGELFF
-,TRBJ1-5,TRBV6-1,few,TGTGCCAGCACCGCCCAGGGAGGGCAGGGTCAGCCCCAGCATTTT,CASTAQGGQGQPQHF
-,TRBJ1-2,TRBV5-5,-,TGTGCCAGCAGCAGCGCCTCGCCCCCCTATGGCTACACCTTC,CASSSASPPYGYTF
TRBD1,TRBJ2-7,TRBV5-1,-,TGCGCCAGCAGCGTCGACAGGGCCGAGCAGTACTTC,CASSVDRAEQYF
-,TRBJ1-6,TRBV12-3/TRBV12-4,-,TGTGCCAGCAGTTTCCCGGGGGATTCACCCCTCCAATTT,CASSFPGDSPLQF
TRBD1,TRBJ1-1,TRBV11-1,-,TGTGCCAGCAGCTTGATAGGGAGGACAGGGAGTATGTTGGTCACTGAAGCTTTCTTT,CASSLIGRTGSMLVTEAFF
-,TRBJ1-1,TRBV15,few,TGTGCCACCAGCAGAGATCTTACAGGGAACACTGAAGCTTTCTTT,CATSRDLTGNTEAFF
-,TRBJ2-5,TRBV5-5,many,TGTGCCAGCAGCCCTCGACACACGTACCAAGAGACCCAGTACTTC,CASSPRHTYQETQYF
-,TRBJ1-5,TRBV28,-,TGTGCCAGCAGGACAAGGGGGACCCATCAGCCCCAGCATTTT,CASRTRGTHQPQHF
-,TRBJ1-2,TRBV7-2,-,TGTGCCAGCAGCTTATTAGGGGTTGCGGGCTACACCTTC,CASSLLGVAGYTF
TRBD1,TRBJ2-7,TRBV20-1,-,TGCAGTGCTTTTCGGACAGGGGGAATGTACGAGCAGTACTTC,CSAFRTGGMYEQYF
-,TRBJ2-1,TRBV25-1,-,TGTGCCAGCAGTGAGACGGTGGGCAGCAACAATGAGCAGTTCTTC,CASSETVGSNNEQFF
-,TRBJ2-1,TRBV4-3,-,TGCGCCAGCAGCCAAGTCCCCTTTGATGAGCAGTTCTTC,CASSQVPFDEQFF
-,TRBJ2-7,TRBV9,-,TGTGCCAGCAGCGTAGGGGCAGGGAGCTCCTACGAGCAGTACTTC,CASSVGAGSSYEQYF
-,TRBJ2-3,TRBV2,-,TGTGCCAGCCAGGCGAGGGGCACAGATACGCAGTATTTT,CASQARGTDTQYF
-,TRBJ2-5,TRBV2,-,TGTGCCAGCAGTGAACTCGGTGGGCCAGGGGCTCCAGAGACCCAGTACTTC,CASSELGGPGAPETQYF
-,TRBJ1-5,TRBV6-2/TRBV6-3,-,TGTGCCACCACGACTAGCAATCAGCCCCAGCATTTT,CATTTSNQPQHF
-,TRBJ1-2,TRBV5-1,many,TGCGCCAGCAAGTTCCGTGAGACGAACTATGGCTACACCTTC,CASKFRETNYGYTF
-,TRBJ1-2,TRBV28,many,TGTGCCAGCAGTGTATTAGATCCTAACTATGGCTACACCTTC,CASSVLDPNYGYTF
-,TRBJ1-1,TRBV20-1,few,TGCAGTGCTAGAGTCGGGGGGGTGAACACTGAAGCTTTCTTT,CSARVGGVNTEAFF
TRBD1,TRBJ2-7,TRBV15,few,TGTGCCACCAGCAGTACCCTGAATAGGGGGCACGAGCAGTACTTC,CATSSTLNRGHEQYF
TRBD2,TRBJ2-1,TRBV2,-,TGTGCCAGCAAGGTTAGCGGGGTCTACAATGAGCAGTTCTTC,CASKVSGVYNEQFF
TRBD1,TRBJ2-1,TRBV19,-,TGTGCCAGTAGGGGGACAGGGGGTTTCCTCAATGAGCAGTTCTTC,CASRGTGGFLNEQFF
TRBD1,TRBJ2-7,TRBV29-1,-,TGCAGCGTTCAGGGACAGGGGTCCTACGAGCAGTACTTC,CSVQGQGSYEQYF
-,TRBJ1-4,TRBV7-2,-,TGTGCCAGCAGCTCCCCGAGGGGTTCCACTAATGAAAAACTGTTTTTT,CASSSPRGSTNEKLFF
TRBD2,TRBJ2-3,TRBV12-5,-,TGTGCTAGTGGTTTCCACAGGGGGCTAAGGACTAGCGGGACCACAGATACGCAGTATTTT,CASGFHRGLRTSGTTDTQYF
-,TRBJ2-2,TRBV10-3,-,TGTGCCATCAACGCCGGAATCAGAAACACCGGGGAGCTGTTTTTT,CAINAGIRNTGELFF
TRBD1,TRBJ1-5,TRBV6-5,-,TGTGCCAGCAGTTACCTGCTTGCAGGGGGCCGGTATAGCAATCAGCCCCAGCATTTT,CASSYLLAGGRYSNQPQHF
-,TRBJ1-1,TRBV20-1,-,TGCAGTGCTAAACCCCAACAGCTTGAAGCTTTCTTT,CSAKPQQLEAFF
-,TRBJ2-7,TRBV14,-,TGTGCCAGCAGCCAGGGACTCGATGACTACGAGCAGTACTTC,CASSQGLDDYEQYF
TRBD2,TRBJ2-2,TRBV5-6,few,TGTGCCAGCAGCTTGGTAGCGGGAGGCACCGGGGAGCTGTTTTTT,CASSLVAGGTGELFF
-,TRBJ1-6,TRBV10-3,many,TGTGCCACCTCTGAGACAGTGAATTCACCCCTCCACTTT,CATSETVNSPLHF
-,TRBJ1-2,TRBV20-1,-,TGCAGTGCTAGAGATGCCCGGACTACAGGGAAAGGCTACACCTTC,CSARDARTTGKGYTF
-,TRBJ2-3,TRBV7-6,-,TGTGCCAGCAGCTTAGAGGCAGCTAGCACAGATACGCAGTATTTT,CASSLEAASTDTQYF
TRBD1,TRBJ1-4,TRBV20-1,few,TGCAGTGCCAGAGAGGACAGGGGGTATAGTGAAAAACTGTTTTTT,CSAREDRGYSEKLFF
-,TRBJ1-2,TRBV5-6,few,TGTGCCAGCAACCTACAGGGCTATGGCTACACCTTC,CASNLQGYGYTF
-,TRBJ2-5,TRBV12-3/TRBV12-4,few,TGTGCCAGCAGTTTTGGGGGGCCGGGGACCCAGTACTTC,CASSFGGPGTQYF
TRBD2,TRBJ2-3,TRBV27,-,TGTGCCAACCGCCGTACTAGCGGGGGGATCACAGATACGCAGTATTTT,CANRRTSGGITDTQYF
-,TRBJ1-2,TRBV12-3/TRBV12-4,-,TGTGCCAGCAGCCAAAGGGGCAGACGCTATGGCTACACCTTC,CASSQRGRRYGYTF
TRBD1,TRBJ2-2,TRBV29-1,-,TGCAGCGTGGTGCAGGGGGCGAACACCGGGGAGCTGTTTTTT,CSVVQGANTGELFF
-,TRBJ2-1,TRBV7-6,few,TGTGCCAGCAGCGCCCATATTTACAATGAGCAGTTCTTC,CASSAHIYNEQFF
-,TRBJ2-1,TRBV4-3,few,TGCGCCAGCAGCCAAGTGGGGCTAACCTACAATGAGCAGTTCTTC,CASSQVGLTYNEQFF
-,TRBJ2-1,TRBV29-1,few,TGCAGCGTTGTGGGACTTGACAATGAGCAGTTCTTC,CSVVGLDNEQFF
TRBD1,TRBJ1-2,TRBV27,-,TGTGCCAGCAGTGAGATCGGGACAGTAGATGGCTACACCTTC,CASSEIGTVDGYTF
TRBD2,TRBJ2-7,TRBV11-2,-,TGTGCCAGCAGCTTAGTAGGTAGCGGGAGTGCAAGCTACGAGCAGTACTTC,CASSLVGSGSASYEQYF
-,TRBJ1-2,TRBV15,few,TGTGCCACCAGCGGAACAGGGATTGGAGGCTACACCTTC,CATSGTGIGGYTF
TRBD1,TRBJ2-7,TRBV18,few,TGTGCCAGCTCACCAGTCTATTCCGGGACAGTGAACCCCTACGAGCAGTACTTC,CASSPVYSGTVNPYEQYF
-,TRBJ1-1,TRBV4-3,-,TGCGCCAGCAGCTCGGGACACTCTGAAGCTTTCTTT,CASSSGHSEAFF
TRBD2,TRBJ2-1,TRBV20-1,few,TGCAGTGCTAGAGATTTGACTAGCGGCTACAATGAGCAGTTCTTC,CSARDLTSGYNEQFF